The 5 T cell receptor beta chains presented below share a single source sample, sequenced in a study of cytomegalovirus exposure and HLA in healthy donors. PCR primers comprised 60 Vbeta and 13 Jbeta primers. Produced via immunoSEQ multiplex PCR; TCRdb's table is partial and in-frame only. Found here are roughly 120,000 clones, less than 85% of them singletons; the top ten hold more than 2%. The sample consisted of PBMCs. Source of these receptors: a woman aged 40 to 50 in good health and CMV-seropositive.

The chain couples TRBV27 to TRBJ1-1, with D uncertain. CDR1 and CDR2 from the germline V gene are MNHEY and SMNVEV (reference sequence). Trimming shortened V by 0 bases and J by 1 base, and 9 bases separated the two germline ends. This CDR3 is 15 amino acids long. CDR3: CASSLSPGGNTEAFF. Written as DNA, the CDR3 is TGTGCCAGCAGTTTATCCCCCGGCGGGAACACTGAAGCTTTCTTT.

This clone was recorded a few times. J is TRBJ2-7 and V is TRBV5-5; maybe TRBD2 (6 bases). Deletions cut 3 bases from V and 5 bases from J, with 12 bases between. The CDR3 length is 13 residues. Germline-derived CDR1 and CDR2 are SGHKS and YYEKEE (reference sequence). In DNA form, the CDR3 reads TGTGCCAGCAGCTGGGGGACTCCCGACGAGCAGTACTTC. It is translated as CASSWGTPDEQYF.

This clone was observed a single time. This chain joins TRBV7-9 and TRBJ2-1, with no clear D. V gave up 0 bases and J gave up 6 bases, with 9 bases separating them. The V gene's germline CDR1 is SEHNR and CDR2 FQNEAQ (reference sequence). The CDR3 runs to 14 residues. For the CDR3, the DNA is TGTGCCAGCAGCTTAGCCCGTCTGGCCAATGAGCAGTTCTTC. Its protein product is CASSLARLANEQFF.

The chain employs TRBV27 and TRBJ2-5; TRBD2 matches at 14 bases. The DNA end is more similar to TRBJ2-7, so the J call may be wrong. The CDR3 runs to 18 residues. Germline CDR1 reads MNHEY; CDR2 reads SMNVEV (reference sequence). CDR3 DNA sequence: TGTGCCAGCAGTTTTTCCGGGACTAGCGGGAGAGGGGCCTACGAGCAGTACTTC. Translation: CASSFSGTSGRGAYEQYF.

A word on this clone: A junction end diverges from the germline sequence, so it may reflect a read error. This rearrangement joins TRBV28 to TRBJ2-2; the D gene is possibly TRBD2 (5 bases). The CDR3 is 16 amino acids. The germline V gene encodes CDR1 MDHEN and CDR2 SYDVKM. The CDR3 protein is CASSFRADSNTGELFF. In DNA form, the CDR3 reads TGTGCCAGCAGTTTTAGGGCAGACTCGAACACCGGGGAGTTGTTTTTT.